Below, 32 T cell receptor beta chains from the same sample are listed, as sequenced in a study of low-dose radiotherapy and immunotherapy resistance in tumors (dated by TCRdb to between 2020 and 2023). The time point label on this specimen signifies: after trial treatment. What this sample's treatment or condition label stands for: LDRT plus nivolumab, ipilimumab, low-dose cyclophosphamide and aspirin (RACIN trial). Sequencing was carried out with an Illumina HiSeq 2500. Superscript III and a set of TRAV- and TRBV-specific primers were used to synthesize first-strand cDNA, so that both TCRalpha and TCRbeta chains were covered. TCRs were amplified with Phusion for 20 to 25 PCR cycles, with a constant-region primer paired with the adapter attached to the V primers. TCRdb reprocessing: public reads trimmed at Q25 with fastp, clones called with MiXCR, in-frame beta chains kept. Every CDR3 protein is listed once, alongside the most common genes and DNA of its rows. Across this sample there are just over 90,000 distinct CDR3 sequences, with 20% seen only once. The ten largest clones take up roughly 13% of the sample.

Here the sequenced sample was PBMCs, taken after low-dose radiotherapy plus immunotherapy. These receptors were obtained from a female donor with ovarian cancer.

In its sample, this clonotype was seen a few times. The chain has TRBV2 and TRBJ1-1; maybe TRBD1 (6 bases). V was clipped by 5 bases and J by 3 bases, with 13 bases between them. This CDR3 comprises 14 residues. Germline V gene sequence: CDR1 SNHLY, CDR2 FYNNEI. CDR3 region: CASSRNQGHTEAFF. The CDR3 DNA is TGTGCCAGCAGTCGAAACCAGGGGCACACTGAAGCTTTCTTT. Using reference TRBV2 and TRBJ1-1 for the parts outside the CDR3, the full variable domain is EPEVTQTPSHQVTQMGQEVILRCVPISNHLYFYWYRQILGQKVEFLVSFYNNEISEKSEIFDDQFSVERPDGSNFTLKIRSTKLEDSAMYFCASSRNQGHTEAFFGQGTRLTVV.

The chain has TRBV9 and TRBJ2-5; tentative D call: TRBD2 (6 bases). The CDR3 contains 14 residues. In germline, CDR1 is SGDLS, CDR2 YYNGEE. Trimming took off 4 bases at V and 5 bases at J, with 15 bases between the two ends. The CDR3 region is CASSPAGRGETQYF. In DNA form, the CDR3 reads TGTGCCAGCAGCCCGGCGGGGCGGGGTGAGACCCAGTACTTC.

This clonotype was seen at least ten times. The V gene is TRBV3-1, the J gene TRBJ2-2; D might be TRBD1 (6 bases). Germline assignment: CDR1 LGHDT and CDR2 YNNKEL (reference sequence). The CDR3 is made up of 14 amino acids. The ends were cut back, 5 bases at V and 1 base at J, with 8 bases in the middle. The CDR3: CASSVQGNTGELFF. The CDR3 DNA follows: TGTGCCAGCAGCGTACAGGGGAACACCGGGGAGCTGTTTTTT.

This clonotype was seen ten or more times. As DNA, the CDR3 is TGTGCCAGCAGCCCGACAAGAGCCGGGACTAGCGGAGAGACCCAGTACTTC. It is translated as CASSPTRAGTSGETQYF. The J gene is TRBJ2-5, the V gene TRBV11-2; 11 bases agree with TRBD2. CDR3 size: 17 residues. The germline CDR1 and CDR2 sequences are SGHAT and FQNNGV. V lost 5 bases, J lost 4 bases, and 12 bases stayed unmatched.

This clonotype was seen repeatedly, ten times or more. The chain combines TRBV7-2 with TRBJ2-4; D is undetermined. The V gene's germline CDR1 is SGHTA and CDR2 FQGNSA. V was shortened by 1 base and J by 0 bases, with 10 bases between the two germline ends. The CDR3 totals 16 residues. CDR3 sequence reads: CASSLDSGIAKNIQYF. The CDR3 DNA reads TGTGCCAGCAGCTTAGATTCCGGAATAGCCAAAAACATTCAGTACTTC.

This clonotype was counted many times. The chain employs TRBV5-6 and TRBJ1-5; D may be TRBD1 (5 bases). The V end lost 4 bases, the J end lost 4 bases, and 18 bases lay between the germline ends. The germline V gene has CDR1 SGHDT and CDR2 YYEEEE. The CDR3 spans 16 residues. The CDR3 loop is CASSASSQGFNQPQHF. CDR3 nucleotide sequence: TGTGCCAGCAGCGCCTCAAGTCAGGGTTTTAATCAGCCCCAGCATTTT. Complete variable domain (other parts from reference TRBV5-6 and TRBJ1-5): DAGVTQSPTHLIKTRGQQVTLRCSPKSGHDTVSWYQQALGQGPQFIFQYYEEEERQRGNFPDRFSGHQFPNYSSELNVNALLLGDSALYLCASSASSQGFNQPQHFGDGTRLSIL.

This clonotype has at least ten counts. V gene TRBV7-6 combines with J gene TRBJ1-1; no clear D gene. Trimming removed 1 base from V and 0 bases from J, with 9 bases in between. CDR3 length: 15 amino acids. Germline V CDR1 and CDR2: SGHVS, FNYEAQ. CDR3 in DNA: TGTGCCAGCAGCTTAGGGTCCGGTTTGAACACTGAAGCTTTCTTT. Translation gives CASSLGSGLNTEAFF.

This clonotype was seen once. The junction differs from germline at one of its ends, possibly a read error. The V gene is TRBV6-5, the J gene TRBJ1-4; the D gene is possibly TRBD1 (6 bases). The CDR3 extends over 13 amino acids. CDR1 MNHEY and CDR2 SVGAGI come from the germline V gene. The CDR3 loop is CASRGPGGEKLFF. The CDR3 DNA sequence: TGCGCCAGCAGAGGACCTGGGGGCGAAAAACTGTTTTTT.

In its sample, this clonotype was seen once. The DNA is left out, because the CDR3 cannot be placed on it with certainty; the CDR3 is given as TCRdb lists it. The chain joins TRBV7-6 to TRBJ2-2; the table's D call of TRBD1 was not tested on the DNA. Germline CDR1 SGHVS, CDR2 FNYEAQ. Both ends counted, the CDR3 spans 18 residues. CDR3 protein: CASSLESGTGATGELFFF.

This clonotype was observed at least ten times. The rearrangement links TRBV6-2 or TRBV6-3 to TRBJ1-2; 12 nucleotides align to TRBD1. Germline V gives CDR1 MNHEY, CDR2 SVGEGT. V gave up 4 bases and J gave up 4 bases; unmatched junction bases: 4. This CDR3 spans 15 amino acids. The DNA for the CDR3 is TGTGCCAGCAGTTCAGGGACAGGGGGCGGCTATGGCTACACCTTC. Its translation: CASSSGTGGGYGYTF.

A remark on this clonotype: A junction end diverges from the germline sequence, so it may reflect a read error. The rearrangement links TRBV4-1 to TRBJ2-7, with 8 nucleotides matching TRBD2. The CDR3 is 17 residues long. Looked up from germline, CDR1 is MGHRA and CDR2 is YSYEKL. The CDR3 region is CASSQEEATREGTSRRF. CDR3 DNA: TGCGCCAGCAGCCAAGAAGAAGCCACTCGGGAGGGAACTAGCCGCCGCTTC.

This clonotype was picked up many times. Here the CDR3 reads CASQIRGSLYEQYF. Written as DNA, the CDR3 is TGTGCCAGTCAAATCAGGGGTTCTCTCTACGAGCAGTACTTC. The chain joins TRBV3-1 to TRBJ2-7; a weak D match, TRBD1 (6 bases). CDR1 is LGHDT and CDR2 is YNNKEL in the germline V gene (reference sequence). V was shortened by 9 bases and J by 3 bases, with 18 bases between the two germline ends. The CDR3 covers 14 residues.

This clonotype appeared many times. The chain joins TRBV5-6 to TRBJ2-5; no reliable D call. Germline loops: CDR1 SGHDT, CDR2 YYEEEE. This CDR3 region has 14 residues. Trimming left V 0 bases short and J 1 base short, with 7 bases between. This CDR3 is CASSLGTTQETQYF. The CDR3 DNA is TGTGCCAGCAGCTTGGGAACAACCCAAGAGACCCAGTACTTC.

This clonotype came up many times. V usage is TRBV5-1 and J usage is TRBJ2-1; 8 bases are shared with TRBD2. With V trimmed by 0 bases and J by 6 bases, 8 bases remained unmatched. The CDR3 is made up of 16 amino acids. From germline, CDR1 is SGHRS and CDR2 YFSETQ. This CDR3 is CASSLAGVAGFNEQFF. The CDR3 nucleotides read TGCGCCAGCAGCTTGGCCGGGGTAGCGGGGTTCAATGAGCAGTTCTTC.

The rearrangement joins TRBV19 to TRBJ2-5; 10 nucleotides line up with TRBD2. V gave up 5 bases and J gave up 1 base; unmatched junction bases: 10. CDR3 length: 17 residues. Germline V gives CDR1 LNHDA, CDR2 SQIVND (reference sequence). The chain's CDR3 is CASSFGTGTSVQETQYF. In DNA form, the CDR3 reads TGTGCCAGTAGTTTCGGCACCGGGACTAGCGTCCAAGAGACCCAGTACTTC.

In its sample, this clonotype was seen many times. The chain carries TRBV7-9 and TRBJ2-2; a possible D gene is TRBD1 (6 bases). Germline lookup yields CDR1 SEHNR and CDR2 FQNEAQ (reference sequence). This CDR3 spans 13 amino acids. Trimming removed 4 bases at V and 6 bases at J, with 9 bases between. CDR3 sequence (DNA): TGTGCCAGCAGCTCCGACAGGCCCGGGGAGCTGTTTTTT. As protein: CASSSDRPGELFF.

J is TRBJ2-1 and V is TRBV6-4; 8 bases align to TRBD1. The CDR3 is 16 amino acids. V lost 6 bases and J lost 5; bases outside the gene matches: 12. The germline V gene has CDR1 MRHNA and CDR2 SNTAGT. The CDR3 spells CASRSQGQGPHNEQFF. CDR3 nucleotides: TGTGCCAGCAGAAGCCAAGGACAGGGACCCCACAATGAGCAGTTCTTC.

In its sample, this clonotype was seen many times. The chain carries TRBV19 and TRBJ2-3, with no clear D. Germline V CDR1 and CDR2: LNHDA, SQIVND (reference sequence). The CDR3 loop spans 15 amino acids. V lost 3 bases to trimming and J lost 0 bases, with 10 bases between them. Here the CDR3 reads CASSMRQASTDTQYF. The DNA for the CDR3 is TGTGCCAGTAGTATGCGGCAGGCGAGCACAGATACGCAGTATTTT.

There are many counts of this clonotype. The rearrangement links TRBV7-2 to TRBJ1-1; weak D call: TRBD1 (5 bases). Germline V gene data show CDR1 as SGHTA and CDR2 as FQGNSA. Trimming removed 8 bases at V and 0 bases at J, with 10 bases between. This CDR3 is built from 13 residues. CDR3 loop: CASGGVVNTEAFF. CDR3 nucleotide sequence: TGTGCCAGCGGGGGAGTTGTGAACACTGAAGCTTTCTTT.

This clonotype was seen repeatedly, ten times or more. The chain employs TRBV29-1 and TRBJ1-2; D call uncertain. CDR3 length equals 13 residues. CDR1 SQVTM and CDR2 ANQGSEA come from the germline V gene. The V gene lost 3 bases and the J gene lost 4 bases, with 12 bases spanning the gap. CDR3 sequence (DNA): TGCAGCGTTGATCTGGCAGATTCCTATGGCTACACCTTC. Protein: CSVDLADSYGYTF.

At least ten counts were recorded for this clonotype. The chain has TRBV5-6 and TRBJ2-7; D unclear. Trimming took 4 bases from V and 6 from J, leaving 14 bases between them. Germline CDR1 and CDR2: SGHDT and YYEEEE. The CDR3 length is 13 residues. The CDR3 protein is CASSRGMSGEQYF. CDR3 coding DNA: TGTGCCAGCAGCCGTGGGATGTCGGGCGAGCAGTACTTC.

Many counts were recorded for this clonotype. The junction departs from the called germline gene at one end, perhaps through a read error. V gene TRBV25-1 combines with J gene TRBJ1-4, with D unresolved. The CDR3 contains 16 residues. CDR1 MGHDK and CDR2 SYGVNS come from the germline V gene. The DNA of the CDR3 is TGTGCCAGCAGTGATGTGGGGATGACTGGACTTTACGGTTTGCTTTTT. Amino acid sequence: CASSDVGMTGLYGLLF.

This clonotype was counted only a few times. The chain has TRBV20-1 and TRBJ2-5, with a possible D match to TRBD1 (6 bases). Trimming took 6 bases from V and 1 from J, leaving 18 bases between them. The CDR3 contains 15 residues. The germline V gene has CDR1 DFQATT and CDR2 SNEGSKA (reference sequence). CDR3 DNA: TGCAGTGCCCTCTTGGGGGCCCGGATCCAAGAGACCCAGTACTTC. Translated, it gives CSALLGARIQETQYF.

This clonotype showed up many times. This chain links TRBV27 with TRBJ2-7, with D perhaps matching TRBD1 (6 bases). The CDR3 consists of 13 residues. Germline V gene lookup returns CDR1 MNHEY and CDR2 SMNVEV (reference sequence). V was pared by 5 bases and J by 4 bases, with 12 bases between. The CDR3 coding sequence is TGTGCCAGCAGTATGCAGGGGACGTACGAGCAGTACTTC. This encodes CASSMQGTYEQYF.

The chain carries TRBV2 and TRBJ2-5; a possible D gene is TRBD1 (5 bases). CDR1 and CDR2 (germline): SNHLY, FYNNEI. Trimming stripped 3 bases from V and 4 bases from J, with 12 bases between. The CDR3 consists of 14 residues. DNA of the CDR3: TGTGCCAGCAGTGAGATCAGGGTCGGAGAGACCCAGTACTTC. It codes for CASSEIRVGETQYF.

This clonotype was seen ten or more times. At one boundary the junction diverges from the germline segment, which might be a read error. This chain links TRBV2 with TRBJ2-2; 7 nucleotides agree with TRBD2. CDR3 length equals 13 residues. Germline CDR1 is SNHLY and CDR2 is FYNNEI. DNA for the CDR3: TGTGCCCAGGACGGGGGGAACGCCGGGGAGCTGTTTTTT. Protein: CAQDGGNAGELFF.

This clonotype was counted many times. V gene TRBV5-1 combines with J gene TRBJ2-5; TRBD1 is a possible D gene (5 bases). The CDR3 is 13 amino acids. The germline CDR1 and CDR2 sequences are SGHRS and YFSETQ. V lost 2 bases and J lost 1, with 6 bases in between. The chain's CDR3 is CASSFDSQETQYF. The CDR3 DNA sequence: TGCGCCAGCAGCTTTGACAGCCAAGAGACCCAGTACTTC. Full variable domain (remainder filled in from reference TRBV5-1 and TRBJ2-5): KAGVTQTPRYLIKTRGQQVTLSCSPISGHRSVSWYQQTPGQGLQFLFEYFSETQRNKGNFPGRFSGRQFSNSRSEMNVSTLELGDSALYLCASSFDSQETQYFGPGTRLLVL.

This clonotype has at least ten counts. The rearrangement links TRBV20-1 to TRBJ2-1, with no clear D. The CDR3 spans 12 residues. Between the trimmed V and J ends, which lost 1 base and 6 bases, there was a span of 7 bases. Per the germline V gene, CDR1 is DFQATT and CDR2 is SNEGSKA (reference sequence). CDR3 DNA: TGCAGTGCTAGAGTGGCAGGCAATGAGCAGTTCTTC. It yields the protein CSARVAGNEQFF.

The rearrangement links TRBV6-1 to TRBJ1-3, with D possibly being TRBD1 (6 bases). In germline, CDR1 is MNHNS, CDR2 SASEGT. The CDR3 runs 17 residues. V was clipped by 0 bases and J by 0 bases, with 12 bases between them. The CDR3 loop is CASSEAHGGSSGNTIYF. Written as DNA, the CDR3 is TGTGCCAGCAGTGAAGCGCATGGGGGCAGCTCTGGAAACACCATATATTTT.

This clonotype was observed at least ten times. J is TRBJ2-1 and V is TRBV28; the match to TRBD1 covers 12 bases. Germline trimming cut 5 bases from V and 7 bases from J; bases unmatched to any gene: 6. The germline V gene has CDR1 MDHEN and CDR2 SYDVKM. This CDR3 has 15 amino acids. The CDR3 loop reads CASSPGQGARNEQFF. CDR3 DNA: TGTGCCAGCAGTCCGGGACAGGGGGCGCGGAATGAGCAGTTCTTC.

This clonotype came up many times. The chain carries TRBV4-2 and TRBJ1-3; D may be TRBD1 (5 bases). Deletions cut 0 bases from V and 0 bases from J, with 18 bases between. The germline CDR1 and CDR2 sequences are LGHNA and YNFKEQ. The CDR3 length is 19 residues. In nucleotides, the CDR3 is TGTGCCAGCAGCCAAGATGGAGGATTATTGGGGCGCTCTGGAAACACCATATATTTT. Encoded protein: CASSQDGGLLGRSGNTIYF.

V gene TRBV25-1 combines with J gene TRBJ2-7, with D perhaps matching TRBD1 (7 bases). V dropped 8 bases and J dropped 3 bases, with 14 bases sitting between them. The CDR3 contains 13 residues. Looked up from germline, CDR1 is MGHDK and CDR2 is SYGVNS. Written as DNA, the CDR3 is TGTGCCAGCGGCGGGGACAGTAGCTACGAGCAGTACTTC. It yields the protein CASGGDSSYEQYF.